This note documents a single T cell receptor (beta chain) sequence. This sample stems from a study of blood T cell repertoires in COVID-19. This CDR3 has 15 amino acids. CDR1 and CDR2 from the germline V gene are MNHEY and SVGAGI. J was trimmed by 1 base and V by 7 bases; bases with no gene match: 5. Libraries were prepared by immunoSEQ multiplex PCR; TCRdb keeps only in-frame clonotypes and omits some of them. The table includes under 250,000 clones, roughly nine tenths detected once. This TCR came from a man between 40 and 49 years old with acute or convalescent COVID-19. The V and J genes are TRBV6-5 and TRBJ1-5, with 9 positions matching TRBD1. The sequenced sample consisted of peripheral blood. CDR3 residues: CASKYGTGSNQPQHF. The CDR3 bases are TGTGCCAGCAAGTACGGGACAGGGAGCAATCAGCCCCAGCATTTT.